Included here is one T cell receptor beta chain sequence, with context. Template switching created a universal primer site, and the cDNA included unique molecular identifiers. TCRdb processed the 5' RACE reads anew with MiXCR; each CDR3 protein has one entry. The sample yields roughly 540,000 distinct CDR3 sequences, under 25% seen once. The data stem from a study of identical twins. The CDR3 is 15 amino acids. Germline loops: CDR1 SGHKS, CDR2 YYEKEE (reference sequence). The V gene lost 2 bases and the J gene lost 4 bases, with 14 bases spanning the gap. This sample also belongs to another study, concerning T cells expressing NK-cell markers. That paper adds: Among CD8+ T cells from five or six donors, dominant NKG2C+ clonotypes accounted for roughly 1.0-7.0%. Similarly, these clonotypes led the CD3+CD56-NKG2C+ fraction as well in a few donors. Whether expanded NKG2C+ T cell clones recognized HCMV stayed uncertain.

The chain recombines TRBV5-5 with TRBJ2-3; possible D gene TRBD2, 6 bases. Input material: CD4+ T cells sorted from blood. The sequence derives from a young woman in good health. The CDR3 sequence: CASSFLAGIADTQYF. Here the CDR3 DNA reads TGTGCCAGCAGCTTTCTCGCGGGGATTGCAGATACGCAGTATTTT.